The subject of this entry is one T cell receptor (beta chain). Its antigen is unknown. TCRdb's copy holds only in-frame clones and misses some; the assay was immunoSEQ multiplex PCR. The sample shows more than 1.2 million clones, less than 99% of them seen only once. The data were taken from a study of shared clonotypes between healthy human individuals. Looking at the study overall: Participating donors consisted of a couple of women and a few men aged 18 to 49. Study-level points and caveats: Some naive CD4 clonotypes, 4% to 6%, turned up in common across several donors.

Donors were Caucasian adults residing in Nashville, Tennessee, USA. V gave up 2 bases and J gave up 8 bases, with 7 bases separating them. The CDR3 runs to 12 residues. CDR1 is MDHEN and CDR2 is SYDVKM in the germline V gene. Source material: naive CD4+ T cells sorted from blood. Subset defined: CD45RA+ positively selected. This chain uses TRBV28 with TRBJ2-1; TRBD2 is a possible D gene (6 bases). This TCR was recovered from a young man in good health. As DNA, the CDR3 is TGTGCCAGCAGTTTAGCGGGGCATGAGCAGTTCTTC. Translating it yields CASSLAGHEQFF.